Many counts were recorded for the clone carrying this T cell receptor (beta chain). Its antigen is unknown. The germline V gene encodes CDR1 MNHNS and CDR2 SASEGT. The CDR3 length is 15 residues. V was pared by 7 bases and J by 1 base, with 8 bases of the junction left unmatched. The data derive from a study of T cells in Graves' hyperthyroidism and ophthalmopathy. General study results and limits: Progression to ophthalmopathy was predicted a median of roughly 6.5 months early.

The TCR beta CDR3 regions underwent amplification using RNA transcripts as the source. In the first-round RT-PCR of the TCR CDR3, the HTBI primer set was used. MiXCR, applied by TCRdb to the multiplex PCR reads, yields one record per CDR3 protein. The sample holds approximately 510,000 distinct CDR3 sequences, around 21% seen once. The sample consisted of blood. The clonotype was recovered from a man between 18 and 35 years old with Graves' hyperthyroidism. This chain links TRBV6-1 with TRBJ1-1; 8 bases match TRBD1. CDR3 loop: CASNAPGQGNTEAFF. The CDR3, as DNA: TGTGCCAGCAACGCTCCTGGACAGGGGAACACTGAAGCTTTCTTT.